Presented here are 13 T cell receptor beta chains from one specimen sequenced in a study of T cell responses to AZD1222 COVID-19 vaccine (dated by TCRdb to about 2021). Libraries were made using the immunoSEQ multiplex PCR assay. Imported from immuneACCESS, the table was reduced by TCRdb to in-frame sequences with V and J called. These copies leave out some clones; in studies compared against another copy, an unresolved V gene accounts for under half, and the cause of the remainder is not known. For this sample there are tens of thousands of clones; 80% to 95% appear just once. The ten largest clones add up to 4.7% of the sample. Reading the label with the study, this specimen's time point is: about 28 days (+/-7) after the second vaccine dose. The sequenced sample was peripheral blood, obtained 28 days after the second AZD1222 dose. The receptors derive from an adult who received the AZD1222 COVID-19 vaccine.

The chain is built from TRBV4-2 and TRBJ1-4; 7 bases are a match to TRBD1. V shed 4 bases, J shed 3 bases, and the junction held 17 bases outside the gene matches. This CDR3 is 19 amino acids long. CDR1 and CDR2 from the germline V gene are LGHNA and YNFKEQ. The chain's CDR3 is CASSRPPPSRQGPNEKLFF. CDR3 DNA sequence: TGTGCCAGCAGCCGCCCTCCCCCCTCGAGACAGGGCCCTAATGAAAAACTGTTTTTT.

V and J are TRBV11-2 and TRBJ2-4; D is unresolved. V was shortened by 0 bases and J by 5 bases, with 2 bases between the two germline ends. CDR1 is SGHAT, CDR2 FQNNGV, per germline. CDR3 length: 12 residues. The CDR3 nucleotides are TGTGCCAGCAGCTTAGACGAAAACATTCAGTACTTC. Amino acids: CASSLDENIQYF.

For the CDR3, the DNA is TGTGCCAGCAGCCCGGGGTCCGGGGGGCCCCAGTACTTC. Translation gives CASSPGSGGPQYF. The chain is built from TRBV7-3 and TRBJ2-5; a weak D match, TRBD2 (7 bases). V was shortened by 5 bases and J by 9 bases, with 16 bases between the two germline ends. The germline V gene has CDR1 SGHTA and CDR2 FQGTGA. The CDR3 sequence is 13 residues long.

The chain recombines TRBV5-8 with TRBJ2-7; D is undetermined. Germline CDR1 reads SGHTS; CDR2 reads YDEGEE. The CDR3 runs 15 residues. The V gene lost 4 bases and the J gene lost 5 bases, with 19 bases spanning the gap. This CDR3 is CASSTLLGPQDEQYF. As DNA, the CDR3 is TGTGCCAGCAGCACTCTATTAGGTCCCCAGGACGAGCAGTACTTC.

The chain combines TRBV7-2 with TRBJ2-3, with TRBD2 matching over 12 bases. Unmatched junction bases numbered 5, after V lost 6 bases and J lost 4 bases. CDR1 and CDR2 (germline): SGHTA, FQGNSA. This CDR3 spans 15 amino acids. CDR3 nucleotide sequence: TGTGCCAGCAGTCGCCTAGCGGGAGGGGCAGATACGCAGTATTTT. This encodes CASSRLAGGADTQYF.

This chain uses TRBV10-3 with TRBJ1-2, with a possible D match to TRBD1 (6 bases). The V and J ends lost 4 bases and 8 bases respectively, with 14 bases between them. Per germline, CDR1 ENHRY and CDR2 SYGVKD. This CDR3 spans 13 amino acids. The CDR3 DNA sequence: TGTGCCATCAGTGCAGGGGCCGGCGGGGGCTACACCTTC. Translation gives CAISAGAGGGYTF.

The CDR3, as DNA: TGTGCCAGCAGTATTACCCCGGGACAGGAGGATGGCTACACCTTC. Translating gives CASSITPGQEDGYTF. The chain recombines TRBV6-5 with TRBJ1-2, with 8 positions matching TRBD1. This CDR3 has 15 amino acids. Germline CDR1 MNHEY, CDR2 SVGAGI. The junction had 11 bases not matched to a gene; V was cut back by 5 bases and J by 6 bases.

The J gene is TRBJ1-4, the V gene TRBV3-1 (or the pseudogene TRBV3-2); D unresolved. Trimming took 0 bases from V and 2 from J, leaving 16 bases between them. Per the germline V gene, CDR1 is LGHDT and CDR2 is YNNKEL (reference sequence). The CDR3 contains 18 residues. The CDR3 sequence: CASSQDPLVAITNEKLFF. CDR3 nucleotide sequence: TGTGCCAGCAGCCAAGACCCGCTTGTAGCCATCACTAATGAAAAACTGTTTTTT.

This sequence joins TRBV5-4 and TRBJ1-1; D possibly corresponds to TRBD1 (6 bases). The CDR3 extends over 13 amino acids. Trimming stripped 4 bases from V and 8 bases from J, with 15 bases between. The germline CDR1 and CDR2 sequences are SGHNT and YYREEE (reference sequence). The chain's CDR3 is CASSPRGPAEAFF. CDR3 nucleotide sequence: TGTGCCAGCAGCCCCCGGGGGCCCGCCGAAGCTTTCTTT.

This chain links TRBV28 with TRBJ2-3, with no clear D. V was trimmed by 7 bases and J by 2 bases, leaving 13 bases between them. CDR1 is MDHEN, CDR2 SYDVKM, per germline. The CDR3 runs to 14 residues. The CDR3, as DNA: TGTGCCAGCATAAGCCTCGGAGCCACAGATACGCAGTATTTT. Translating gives CASISLGATDTQYF.

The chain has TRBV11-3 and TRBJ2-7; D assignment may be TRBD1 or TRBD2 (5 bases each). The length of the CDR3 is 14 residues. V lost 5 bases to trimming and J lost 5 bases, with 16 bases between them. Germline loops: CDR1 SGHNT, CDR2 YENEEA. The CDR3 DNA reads TGTGCCAGCAGCCTCGGGGCCGCTTCTGACGAGCAGTACTTC. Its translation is CASSLGAASDEQYF.

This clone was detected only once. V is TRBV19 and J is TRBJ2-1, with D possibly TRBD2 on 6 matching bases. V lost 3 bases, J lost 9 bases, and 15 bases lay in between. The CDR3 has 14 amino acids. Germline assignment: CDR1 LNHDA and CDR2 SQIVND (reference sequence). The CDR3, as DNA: TGTGCCAGTAGTATGGTCGGAGGGGTCACTGAGCAGTTCTTC. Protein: CASSMVGGVTEQFF. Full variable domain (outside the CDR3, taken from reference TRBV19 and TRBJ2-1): DGGITQSPKYLFRKEGQNVTLSCEQNLNHDAMYWYRQDPGQGLRLIYYSQIVNDFQKGDIAEGYSVSREKKESFPLTVTSAQKNPTAFYLCASSMVGGVTEQFFGPGTRLTVL.

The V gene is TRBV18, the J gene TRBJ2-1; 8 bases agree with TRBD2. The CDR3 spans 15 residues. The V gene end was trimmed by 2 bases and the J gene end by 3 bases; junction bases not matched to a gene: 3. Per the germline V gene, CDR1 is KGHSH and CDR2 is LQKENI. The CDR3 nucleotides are TGTGCCAGCTCACCAATACTAGCGGACTACAATGAGCAGTTCTTC. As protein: CASSPILADYNEQFF. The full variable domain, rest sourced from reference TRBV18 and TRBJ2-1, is NAGVMQNPRHLVRRRGQEARLRCSPMKGHSHVYWYRQLPEEGLKFMVYLQKENIIDESGMPKERFSAEFPKEGPSILRIQQVVRGDSAAYFCASSPILADYNEQFFGPGTRLTVL.